This TCR beta chain was sequenced in a study of T cells in Graves' hyperthyroidism and ophthalmopathy. CDR1 MDHEN and CDR2 SYDVKM come from the germline V gene. The CDR3 is made up of 15 amino acids. With V trimmed by 6 bases and J by 4 bases, 12 bases remained unmatched. Those with hyperthyroidism were 18 to 65 years old, newly diagnosed, and ill for under 2 months. Amplified TCR beta CDR3 regions came from RNA transcripts. HTBI primers drove first-round RT-PCR of the TCR CDR3. Each CDR3 protein is one row after TCRdb ran MiXCR on the multiplex PCR reads. The table has some 300,000 distinct CDR3 sequences, about an eighth seen once. This clonotype was seen ten or more times.

Sequencing was carried out using blood. The chain is built from TRBV28 and TRBJ2-7; 7 nucleotides align to TRBD2. The clonotype originates from a woman in her 30s with Graves' hyperthyroidism that later progressed to Graves' ophthalmopathy. In nucleotides, the CDR3 is TGTGCCAGCAGCTCGTGGGGGGAGGGCGGATACGAGCAGTACTTC. This encodes CASSSWGEGGYEQYF.